A single sample gave rise to the 28 T cell receptor beta chains below, sequenced in a study of molecular identifiers for immune sequencing clone quantification. TCRdb re-called the PCR reads through MiXCR, storing one row per CDR3 protein. This sample carries 100,000 or so distinct CDR3 sequences, 36% of them seen once, and the ten largest clones take 4% to 5%. The sequenced sample was naive CD8+ T cells from blood, with Jurkat cell RNA spiked in. The subset here: FACS-sorted CD8+CD4-CCR7+CD45RA+ naive T cells. The receptors come from a human donor in good health. Some libraries in this study had Jurkat cell RNA spiked in.

This clonotype was seen a handful of times. The J gene is TRBJ2-3, the V gene TRBV11-2, with TRBD1 matching over 7 bases. From germline, CDR1 is SGHAT and CDR2 FQNNGV. This CDR3 region has 16 residues. V was pared by 5 bases and J by 0 bases, with 8 bases of the junction left unmatched. The CDR3 DNA reads TGTGCCAGCAGCCTCCCCGGGACAGCTAGCACAGATACGCAGTATTTT. Its protein product is CASSLPGTASTDTQYF.

This clonotype has a handful of counts. The V gene is TRBV29-1, the J gene TRBJ2-1; 12 bases line up with TRBD2. The length of the CDR3 is 16 residues. Losses at the gene ends were 5 bases for V and 4 bases for J; bases not matched to a gene: 9. Germline loops: CDR1 SQVTM, CDR2 ANQGSEA. The CDR3 here is CSVNDWTSGKYNEQFF. The CDR3 DNA reads TGCAGCGTTAACGACTGGACTAGCGGGAAGTACAATGAGCAGTTCTTC.

The chain has TRBV5-4 and TRBJ2-3; D gene uncertain. CDR1 SGHNT and CDR2 YYREEE come from the germline V gene (reference sequence). The length of the CDR3 is 14 residues. Trimming pared 1 base from V and 1 base from J, leaving 7 bases between. The CDR3 loop is CASSLPARTDTQYF. CDR3 DNA sequence: TGTGCCAGCAGCTTGCCAGCCCGCACAGATACGCAGTATTTT.

The V call is TRBV6-1, the J call TRBJ2-5; D remains unclear. This CDR3 region has 16 residues. The V end was cut by 1 base, the J end by 1 base, with 13 bases between. Germline V gene sequence: CDR1 MNHNS, CDR2 SASEGT. The CDR3 DNA reads TGTGCCAGCAGTGAAGAAGTCGCGGCAGTCCAAGAGACCCAGTACTTC. Residues: CASSEEVAAVQETQYF.

The gene calls are TRBV9 and TRBJ2-1, with 11 bases that match TRBD2. V trimming: 7 bases; J trimming: 3 bases; junction bases outside the gene matches: 6. The germline gives CDR1 SGDLS, CDR2 YYNGEE. The CDR3 loop spans 15 amino acids. CDR3 sequence: CASGGTSGLYNEQFF. CDR3 coding DNA: TGTGCCAGCGGCGGGACTAGCGGTCTCTACAATGAGCAGTTCTTC.

The rearrangement joins TRBV28 to TRBJ2-7, with 7 bases matching TRBD1. The CDR3 runs 14 residues. Germline-derived CDR1 and CDR2 are MDHEN and SYDVKM. The junction had 7 bases not matched to a gene; V was cut back by 6 bases and J by 2 bases. The CDR3 here is CASSPRQGAYEQYF. In DNA form, the CDR3 reads TGTGCCAGCAGCCCACGACAGGGTGCCTACGAGCAGTACTTC.

This clonotype has only a few counts. The rearrangement joins TRBV4-3 to TRBJ2-6; 10 bases match TRBD2. Germline trimming cut 0 bases from V and 4 bases from J; bases unmatched to any gene: 9. The CDR3 runs 19 residues. Per germline, CDR1 LGHNA and CDR2 YSLEER. The CDR3 DNA follows: TGCGCCAGCAGCCAAGAGGGATTAGCGGGAGGTCCCGGGGCCAACGTCCTGACTTTC. Residues: CASSQEGLAGGPGANVLTF.

This clonotype was picked up one time. A read error may explain this, as a much larger clone is one base away. The rearrangement uses TRBV4-3 and TRBJ2-3, with 8 bases identical to TRBD1. CDR3 length: 14 residues. Germline V gives CDR1 LGHNA, CDR2 YSLEER. CDR3 region: CACSDRGLTDTQYF. Here the CDR3 DNA reads TGCGCCTGCAGCGACAGGGGTCTCACAGATACGCAGTATTTT.

This clonotype was detected many times. The rearrangement links TRBV28 to TRBJ2-3; D is unclear. The CDR3 is 14 residues long. Germline-derived CDR1 and CDR2 are MDHEN and SYDVKM. The V gene lost 1 base and the J gene lost 1 base, with 6 bases spanning the gap. CDR3 coding DNA: TGTGCCAGCAGTTTATCAGCTGGCACAGATACGCAGTATTTT. Its translation: CASSLSAGTDTQYF.

This clonotype was picked up many times. The V gene is TRBV5-1, the J gene TRBJ1-3; 7 positions agree with TRBD1. Germline values: CDR1 SGHRS, CDR2 YFSETQ. CDR3 size: 15 residues. V dropped 2 bases and J dropped 0; count of bases not matched to a gene: 2. The CDR3 protein is CASSFTGDSGNTIYF. CDR3 nucleotides: TGCGCCAGCAGCTTCACAGGGGACTCTGGAAACACCATATATTTT.

Regarding this clonotype: Mismatch with germline at one junction end may stem from a read error. This chain uses TRBV6-5 with TRBJ2-2; 8 bases agree with TRBD1. Germline CDR1 and CDR2: MNHEY and SVGAGI. This CDR3 spans 17 amino acids. CDR3 nucleotide sequence: TGTGCCAGCAGTTACCCTAGGACAGGGCTTGCCACCGGGGAGCTGTATTTT. Amino acids: CASSYPRTGLATGELYF.

For this clonotype: This may stem from a read error, because a much larger clone lies one nucleotide away. The J gene is TRBJ2-3, the V gene TRBV7-9; D gene ambiguous. The length of the CDR3 is 13 residues. CDR1 SEHNR and CDR2 FQNEAQ come from the germline V gene (reference sequence). V was pared by 5 bases and J by 3 bases, with 9 bases between. The CDR3 here is CASSTVKTDTQYF. The CDR3 DNA is TGTGCCAGCAGCACCGTAAAAACAGATACGCAGTATTTT.

The sample holds many counts of this clonotype. The chain has TRBV11-2 and TRBJ2-5; 7 bases agree with TRBD2. The V gene end was trimmed by 3 bases and the J gene end by 5 bases; junction bases not matched to a gene: 15. CDR1 is SGHAT and CDR2 is FQNNGV in the germline V gene. The CDR3 has 17 residues. The CDR3 DNA reads TGTGCCAGCAGCTTTTTTAGACGAGCGGGACCCTTGGAGACCCAGTACTTC. Amino acid sequence: CASSFFRRAGPLETQYF.

This chain connects TRBV7-6 to TRBJ2-5; 8 positions agree with TRBD2. Germline CDR1 and CDR2: SGHVS and FNYEAQ. The CDR3 has 15 amino acids. V shed 6 bases and J 4 bases; nucleotides not matched to a gene: 10. As DNA, the CDR3 is TGTGCCAGCAGACTAACTAGCGGCTCCGGAGAGACCCAGTACTTC. This gives the protein CASRLTSGSGETQYF.

The chain links TRBV28 to TRBJ2-4; possible D gene TRBD1, 6 bases. Deletions cut 3 bases from V and 7 bases from J, with 19 bases between. Looked up from germline, CDR1 is MDHEN and CDR2 is SYDVKM. This CDR3 contains 16 residues. The CDR3 nucleotides read TGTGCCAGCAGTTTCCGGGACACCTTTTACAATAACATTCAGTACTTC. It yields the protein CASSFRDTFYNNIQYF.

The chain combines TRBV19 with TRBJ2-7; 7 positions agree with TRBD2. CDR3 length: 15 amino acids. In germline, CDR1 is LNHDA, CDR2 SQIVND (reference sequence). Unmatched junction bases numbered 10, after V lost 6 bases and J lost 2 bases. The CDR3 here is CASSPSGATTYEQYF. As DNA, the CDR3 is TGTGCCAGTAGCCCCAGCGGGGCGACAACCTACGAGCAGTACTTC.

This clonotype was picked up many times. The chain carries TRBV28 and TRBJ1-1, with unresolved D. This CDR3 comprises 13 residues. V was trimmed by 7 bases and J by 0 bases, leaving 9 bases between them. Germline V gene data show CDR1 as MDHEN and CDR2 as SYDVKM. CDR3 DNA: TGTGCCAGCAATTATGGGATGAACACTGAAGCTTTCTTT. It codes for CASNYGMNTEAFF.

This clonotype was recorded a few times. A much larger clone lies a single base off, so this may be a read error. The rearrangement joins TRBV28 to TRBJ2-5; D ambiguous. This CDR3 spans 14 amino acids. The germline V gene has CDR1 MDHEN and CDR2 SYDVKM. The CDR3 reads CASSPRKGREPQYF. CDR3 coding DNA: TGTGCCAGCAGTCCGAGGAAGGGAAGAGAGCCCCAGTACTTC.

The chain is built from TRBV7-2 and TRBJ2-1, with unresolved D. V dropped 5 bases and J dropped 3 bases, with 8 bases sitting between them. CDR1 and CDR2 from the germline V gene are SGHTA and FQGNSA. There are 13 residues in the CDR3. CDR3 protein: CASSAHHYNEQFF. CDR3 DNA sequence: TGTGCCAGCAGCGCCCACCACTACAATGAGCAGTTCTTC. Full variable domain (missing parts from reference TRBV7-2 and TRBJ2-1): GAGVSQSPSNKVTEKGKDVELRCDPISGHTALYWYRQSLGQGLEFLIYFQGNSAPDKSGLPSDRFSAERTGGSVSTLTIQRTQQEDSAVYLCASSAHHYNEQFFGPGTRLTVL.

This clonotype was counted a few times. The genes are TRBV4-3 and TRBJ2-4; no firm D call. The V gene lost 1 base and the J gene lost 8 bases, with 12 bases spanning the gap. This CDR3 has 14 amino acids. The V gene's germline CDR1 is LGHNA and CDR2 YSLEER. CDR3 region: CASSQVSGAYIQYF. CDR3 sequence (DNA): TGCGCCAGCAGCCAAGTTTCGGGCGCGTACATTCAGTACTTC.

The rearrangement uses TRBV19 and TRBJ1-3; D ambiguous. Germline assignment: CDR1 LNHDA and CDR2 SQIVND (reference sequence). The CDR3 has 16 residues. Trimming took 4 bases from V and 2 from J, leaving 15 bases between them. In nucleotides, the CDR3 is TGTGCCAGTAGTAGACACAACTTCTTGGCTGGAAACACCATATATTTT. Translating gives CASSRHNFLAGNTIYF.

This clonotype was counted only a few times. The chain carries TRBV19 and TRBJ2-2; no firm D call. The germline V and J ends were trimmed by 6 bases and 1 base, with 12 bases remaining between them. This CDR3 has 15 amino acids. Germline loops: CDR1 LNHDA, CDR2 SQIVND (reference sequence). The CDR3 spells CASSGPPLNTGELFF. CDR3 in DNA: TGTGCCAGTAGCGGGCCGCCATTGAACACCGGGGAGCTGTTTTTT.

With respect to this clonotype: The CDR3 does not end in the conserved phenylalanine or tryptophan, so this is likely a read error. V is TRBV6-5 and J is TRBJ2-6; D may correspond to TRBD1 or TRBD2 (5 bases each). The CDR3 extends over 17 amino acids. CDR1 and CDR2 from the germline V gene are MNHEY and SVGAGI. Trimming removed 6 bases from V and 2 bases from J, with 17 bases in between. CDR3 in amino acids: CASRTNPGRPGANVLTS. Written as DNA, the CDR3 is TGTGCCAGCAGGACCAATCCGGGGCGGCCTGGGGCCAACGTCCTGACTTCC.

This clonotype was counted ten times or more. V usage is TRBV7-2 and J usage is TRBJ2-3; no clear D gene. CDR3 length: 13 residues. The germline V gene encodes CDR1 SGHTA and CDR2 FQGNSA. V shed 2 bases and J shed 5 bases, with 8 bases lying between them. CDR3 loop: CASSLNREDTQYF. The CDR3 DNA is TGTGCCAGCAGCTTAAATAGGGAAGATACGCAGTATTTT.

This clonotype showed up many times. The chain carries TRBV28 and TRBJ1-1; no definite D call. CDR1 and CDR2 from the germline V gene are MDHEN and SYDVKM. This CDR3 is 14 amino acids long. V was clipped by 4 bases and J by 1 base, with 10 bases between them. CDR3 region: CASSSPSGNTEAFF. CDR3 nucleotide sequence: TGTGCCAGCAGTTCTCCGTCCGGGAACACTGAAGCTTTCTTT.

CDR3 sequence reads: CASSLGTGLAEAFF. The CDR3 nucleotides are TGTGCCAGCAGCCTCGGAACAGGCCTGGCTGAAGCTTTCTTT. The J gene is TRBJ1-1, the V gene TRBV7-3, with a weak D call TRBD1 (5 bases). Germline-derived CDR1 and CDR2 are SGHTA and FQGTGA. The CDR3 totals 14 residues. V lost 5 bases and J 6 bases, leaving 16 bases between the germline ends.

As for this clonotype: Relative to the germline gene, one junction end is altered; a read error may explain this. The gene calls are TRBV24-1 and TRBJ2-5, with a weak D call TRBD1 (5 bases). Per the germline V gene, CDR1 is KGHDR and CDR2 is SFDVKD. This CDR3 contains 16 residues. CDR3 DNA: TGTGCCACCAGTGGTTTGCGTGACAGAGACCGGGAGACCCAGTACTTC. Amino acids: CATSGLRDRDRETQYF.

Details on this clonotype: One junction end does not reproduce the germline sequence, and a read error may be involved. The chain employs TRBV4-1 and TRBJ2-1; weak D call: TRBD1 (9 bases). The CDR3 has 17 amino acids. The V gene's germline CDR1 is MGHRA and CDR2 YSYEKL. The CDR3, as DNA: TGCGCCAGCAGCCACTCATTAGCGGGGACAGGGATGGAAGAGCAGATCTTC. Encoded protein: CASSHSLAGTGMEEQIF.